The source of this TCR beta chain is a study of Ad26.COV2.S vaccination and SARS-CoV-2 variants. For the study at large: The Ad26.COV2.S arm of the COV1001 trial was where the donor was placed.

General study findings and limits: Vaccine and placebo recipients had comparable breadth of non-spike TCRs. Breadth, reportedly substantial, characterized the spike-specific CD8+ and CD4+ T cell responses after vaccination.

About this clone itself: Its antigen is as yet unknown.

This CDR3 is 14 amino acids long. From germline, CDR1 is SGHRS and CDR2 YFSETQ. V shed 4 bases, J shed 1 base, and the junction held 2 bases outside the gene matches. Sample treatment: around 19 received Ad26.COV2.S at low or high dose, single or two shots; roughly 5 received placebo; per-sample allocation not given. The samples were gathered on day 63 after the first injection of vaccine or placebo. Ad26 vector vaccine expressed Wuhan-strain SARS-CoV-2 spike. Method: immunoSEQ multiplex PCR; TCRdb's copy keeps in-frame clones and lacks some. The sample holds roughly 350,000 clones, about 87% seen once.

The sequence derives from a person between 18 and 59 years old who received the Ad26.COV2.S COVID-19 vaccine or a placebo. The specimen was peripheral blood, collected in a trial of Ad26.COV2.S vaccine versus placebo. V and J are TRBV5-1 and TRBJ1-1; 9 bases are a match to TRBD1. DNA for the CDR3: TGCGCCAGCAGCAAGGACAGGGGGAACACTGAAGCTTTCTTT. It encodes CASSKDRGNTEAFF.